The source of this T cell receptor (beta chain) is a study of blood T cell repertoires in COVID-19. The method was immunoSEQ multiplex PCR; TCRdb's version includes in-frame clones alone and lacks a portion of them. The sample holds hundreds of thousands of clones; roughly 76% are singletons and the top ten take 7.5%. The CDR3 covers 14 residues. The V and J ends lost 4 bases and 4 bases, in that order; junction bases with no gene match: 3. Per the germline V gene, CDR1 is WNHNN and CDR2 is SYGVQD (reference sequence). The gene calls are TRBV10-1 and TRBJ2-7; 11 bases align to TRBD1. The origin of this receptor is an elderly woman with COVID-19, enrolled during active disease. The sequencing input was peripheral blood. The CDR3 nucleotides read TGCGCCAGCAGTGGGGACAGGGGGGTTTACGAGCAGTACTTC. Protein sequence: CASSGDRGVYEQYF.